The present entry profiles one TCR beta chain with its context. Its antigen is not yet known. No base-level quality is on record; no much larger clone is a single base apart. This specimen's time point label, interpreted: baseline before first vaccination. Samples from vaccinated people were obtained from the UK trials COV001 and COV002, which included a single-blind randomized controlled phase 2/3 trial of AZD1222 (ChAdOx1 nCoV-19) in healthy adults. For TCRbeta chain sequencing, PBMC samples were collected from trial participants at day 0 and at day 28 after the second dose. The germline V gene (reference sequence) sets CDR1 to SEHNR and CDR2 to FQNEAQ. V is pared back by 2 bases and J by 1 base, with 11 bases lying between the germline termini. Measured from the cysteine to the phenylalanine, the CDR3 is 15 residues long. The DNA shown is the 45-base CDR3, in frame from base 1. The CDR3 regions of human TCRbeta chains were subjected to immunosequencing. Concerning the study's data processing: TCRs in the repertoires were compared against a reference library of SARS-CoV-2-specific TCRs that had been generated with the MIRA antigen-specificity platform. Breadth meant the fraction of unique TCRs that were SARS-CoV-2-associated, whereas depth meant the fraction of total T cells that were SARS-CoV-2-associated. Using the MIRA data, every spike-specific TCR was mapped to the spike region that the TCR reacted to and assigned to either a CD4 or a CD8 class. Log10-transformed breadth and depth values were compared by one-way ANOVA with Sidak's multiple comparisons tests. TCRdb's version of the immuneACCESS table is confined to in-frame rearrangements and falls short of the full clone set. An unresolved V gene accounts for under half of the shortfall where checked; the remainder is of unknown origin. The V and J calls and clone size come from that table; D and trimming were worked out from the DNA. For this sample there are about 86,000 clones; about 88% appear just once. In total, the top ten clones hold around 3% of the sample.

These data are taken from a study of T cell responses to AZD1222 COVID-19 vaccine (dated by TCRdb to 2020 to 2022). For the wider study: AZD1222 recipients with second doses at about 4 weeks or about 12 weeks were pooled, because spike-specific TCR depth and breadth did not differ between schedules. TCR sequencing was performed for 230 to 250 trial participants, of whom 200 to 210 were given two doses of AZD1222 and approximately 25 were given two doses of MenACWY control vaccine. Trial participants were enrolled by age into subgroups of 18-55, 56-69 and 70-plus years, and about 150, 27 and 61 TCR-sequenced participants, respectively, were included in these subgroups. The paper's findings and limits, for the study overall: Epitopes outside the regions mutated in the B.1.351 and B.1.1.7 variants were reportedly recognized by nearly half of the unique spike-specific TCRs. Participants were mostly white British, with more females than males. The authors suggested clonal diversity may have been underestimated. The vaccine-associated CD4 TCRs covered the entire spike protein, and the dominant responses fell in regions 160-218 and 743-854. The 56-69-year group was small, and its depth increase did not reach significance, likely because of low power. After two AZD1222 doses, spike-specific TCR breadth and depth were significantly higher than at day 0 and than in MenACWY recipients. Conclusions about previously exposed vaccinees are limited because only 6 or 7 AZD1222 recipients were SARS-CoV-2 seropositive at baseline. No day 14 peak-response samples were available, so repertoires were characterized only after the peak T cell response.

The receptor comes from an adult in good health. Sequences were derived from peripheral blood, sampled on day 0 of AZD1222 vaccination. The rearranged segments are TRBV7-9 and TRBJ1-1, and possibly TRBD1, on 5 matching bases. This receptor has the CDR3 CASSLRQGPNTEAFF. The sequenced DNA is TGTGCCAGCAGCTTAAGGCAGGGCCCGAACACTGAAGCTTTCTTT.